The next 5 T cell receptor beta chains were all read from a single sample in a study of cytotoxic CD8 clonotypes in ibrutinib-treated CLL. The method was immunoSEQ multiplex PCR; TCRdb's version includes in-frame clones alone and lacks a portion of them. Seen here are over 200,000 clones, nearly 80% observed once, and the top ten hold 10% to 12%. The sample was PBMCs, taken after 12 months of ibrutinib treatment. Source of these receptors: a human donor with chronic lymphocytic leukemia.

The rearrangement joins TRBV6-4 to TRBJ1-6, with D uncertain. Germline V gene data show CDR1 as MRHNA and CDR2 as SNTAGT. The V and J ends lost 0 bases and 9 bases respectively, with 12 bases between them. This CDR3 contains 15 residues. The DNA of the CDR3 is TGTGCCAGCAGTGACTCGGCAGGTTCTGGTTCACCCCTCCACTTT. It is translated as CASSDSAGSGSPLHF.

The V gene is TRBV21-1, the J gene TRBJ1-4. TRBV21-1 is noted as a pseudogene. The CDR3 runs to 17 residues. In DNA form, the CDR3 reads TGTGCCAGCAGCAAAGGTAGGGAAGGGACTTGGAATGAAAAACTGTTTTTT. Its translation is CASSKGREGTWNEKLFF.

The V and J genes are TRBV29-1 and TRBJ1-2; D possibly corresponds to TRBD1 (5 bases). Germline V gives CDR1 SQVTM, CDR2 ANQGSEA. V was pared by 0 bases and J by 0 bases, with 14 bases between. The CDR3 length is 16 residues. The CDR3 reads CSVEEAGAGPNYGYTF. As DNA, the CDR3 is TGCAGCGTTGAAGAAGCCGGGGCAGGGCCTAACTATGGCTACACCTTC.

Many counts were recorded for this clone. This sequence joins TRBV19 and TRBJ1-5, with D unresolved. This CDR3 contains 16 residues. V shed 1 base and J shed 1 base, with 11 bases lying between them. The germline V gene has CDR1 LNHDA and CDR2 SQIVND (reference sequence). In DNA form, the CDR3 reads TGTGCCAGTAGTATAGGCGGACGCCCAAGCAATCAGCCCCAGCATTTT. It yields the protein CASSIGGRPSNQPQHF.

This clone was recorded a few times. The chain employs TRBV25-1 and TRBJ2-2, with 10 positions matching TRBD1. The CDR3 sequence is 16 residues long. Trimming cost V 4 bases and J 5 bases; bases outside gene matches: 7. Germline assignment: CDR1 MGHDK and CDR2 SYGVNS. The CDR3 sequence: CASSGLGGQGTGELFF. CDR3 nucleotide sequence: TGTGCCAGCAGTGGCCTTGGGGGACAGGGGACCGGGGAGCTGTTTTTT.